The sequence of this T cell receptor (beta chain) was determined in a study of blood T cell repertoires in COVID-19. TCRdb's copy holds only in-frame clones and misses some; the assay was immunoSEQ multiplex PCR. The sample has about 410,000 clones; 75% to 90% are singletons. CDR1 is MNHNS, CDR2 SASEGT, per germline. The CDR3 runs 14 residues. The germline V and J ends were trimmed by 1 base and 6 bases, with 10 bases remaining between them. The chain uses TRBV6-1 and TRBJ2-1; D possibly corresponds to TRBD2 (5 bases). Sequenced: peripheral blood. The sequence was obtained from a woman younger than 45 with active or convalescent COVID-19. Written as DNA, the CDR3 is TGTGCCAGCAGTGAAGGCCTAGCAGCCAATGAGCAGTTCTTC. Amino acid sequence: CASSEGLAANEQFF.